One and the same sample provided the 25 T cell receptor beta chains below, sequenced in a study of T cells in Graves' hyperthyroidism and ophthalmopathy. Amplification targeted TCR beta CDR3 regions from RNA transcripts. A first-round RT-PCR of the TCR CDR3 used the HTBI primer set. MiXCR, run by TCRdb on the multiplex PCR reads, gives a single entry per CDR3 protein. The sample has some 300,000 distinct CDR3 sequences; less than 15% are singletons. Material for sequencing was blood. All receptors come from a woman aged 30 to 39 with Graves' hyperthyroidism that later progressed to Graves' ophthalmopathy.

The table lists this clonotype with many counts. This rearrangement joins TRBV4-1 to TRBJ2-1; 12 positions match TRBD2. CDR1 is MGHRA and CDR2 is YSYEKL in the germline V gene. Trimming removed 2 bases from V and 9 bases from J; junction bases left unmatched: 11. CDR3 length: 17 residues. CDR3 nucleotides: TGCGCCAGCAGCCAAACGACTAGCGGGAGTCCTCGGGGTGAGCAGTTCTTC. Translated: CASSQTTSGSPRGEQFF.

The rearrangement links TRBV19 to TRBJ2-2; TRBD1 agrees at 8 bases. Germline V gene data show CDR1 as LNHDA and CDR2 as SQIVND (reference sequence). Germline trimming cut 10 bases from V and 4 bases from J; bases unmatched to any gene: 8. The CDR3 is 14 amino acids. DNA of the CDR3: TGTGCCACCCATCGACAGGGGACCACCGGGGAGCTGTTTTTT. Translating it yields CATHRQGTTGELFF.

This clonotype was seen more than once but under ten times. This rearrangement joins TRBV5-1 to TRBJ2-3, with 9 bases aligning to TRBD1. Looked up from germline, CDR1 is SGHRS and CDR2 is YFSETQ. The V and J ends lost 0 bases and 6 bases, in that order; junction bases with no gene match: 8. The CDR3 runs 16 residues. The CDR3 nucleotides read TGCGCCAGCAGCTTGGGGGGGACAGGGAGGTCGGATACGCAGTATTTT. As protein: CASSLGGTGRSDTQYF.

At least ten counts were recorded for this clonotype. This sequence joins TRBV7-2 and TRBJ2-7; the match to TRBD2 covers 7 bases. This CDR3 has 13 amino acids. The germline CDR1 and CDR2 sequences are SGHTA and FQGNSA. With V trimmed by 3 bases and J by 3 bases, 2 bases remained unmatched. The CDR3 here is CASSLAGDYEQYF. The CDR3, as DNA: TGTGCCAGCAGCTTGGCGGGAGACTACGAGCAGTACTTC.

This clonotype showed up many times. The chain joins TRBV30 to TRBJ1-2; D perhaps matches TRBD1 (6 bases). The V gene's germline CDR1 is GTSNPN and CDR2 SVGIG (reference sequence). The V end lost 4 bases, the J end lost 0 bases, and 12 bases lay between the germline ends. This CDR3 spans 14 amino acids. CDR3 region: CAWTLDRSNYGYTF. The CDR3 nucleotides read TGTGCCTGGACTTTGGACAGATCTAACTATGGCTACACCTTC.

V gene TRBV25-1 combines with J gene TRBJ2-7, with TRBD1 identical over 9 bases. V trimming: 7 bases; J trimming: 3 bases; junction bases outside the gene matches: 10. This CDR3 has 15 residues. Per the germline V gene, CDR1 is MGHDK and CDR2 is SYGVNS. The CDR3 is CASNPGTGNLYEQYF. CDR3 coding DNA: TGTGCCAGCAACCCGGGGACAGGGAACCTCTACGAGCAGTACTTC.

This clonotype was seen ten or more times. This chain links TRBV7-2 with TRBJ2-3; D is unclear. CDR3 size: 14 residues. Per the germline V gene, CDR1 is SGHTA and CDR2 is FQGNSA. Between the trimmed V and J ends, which lost 7 bases and 0 bases, there was a span of 11 bases. CDR3 residues: CASTLDPSTDTQYF. DNA of the CDR3: TGTGCCAGCACTTTGGACCCTAGCACAGATACGCAGTATTTT.

This clonotype has a count of ten or more. The V and J genes are TRBV20-1 and TRBJ2-5, with 11 bases matching TRBD2. Trimming removed 6 bases from V and 1 base from J; junction bases left unmatched: 4. The germline CDR1 and CDR2 sequences are DFQATT and SNEGSKA (reference sequence). The CDR3 sequence is 14 residues long. CDR3 in DNA: TGCAGTGCAAGACTAGCGGGACTCCAAGAGACCCAGTACTTC. The encoded protein is CSARLAGLQETQYF.

The chain carries TRBV4-2 and TRBJ2-7; D possibly corresponds to TRBD1 (6 bases). This CDR3 comprises 14 residues. In germline, CDR1 is LGHNA, CDR2 YNFKEQ. Trimming removed 1 base from V and 5 bases from J, with 12 bases in between. The CDR3 is CASSQGVPGDEQYF. The CDR3 bases are TGTGCCAGCAGCCAAGGGGTGCCAGGGGACGAGCAGTACTTC.

Many counts were recorded for this clonotype. In nucleotides, the CDR3 is TGTGCCAGCCTAGGACAGACGAACACTGAAGCTTTCTTT. It is translated as CASLGQTNTEAFF. The rearrangement joins TRBV12-3 or TRBV12-4 to TRBJ1-1; a weak D match, TRBD1 (6 bases). The length of the CDR3 is 13 residues. The V end lost 8 bases, the J end lost 1 base, and 11 bases lay between the germline ends.

The chain employs TRBV6-1 and TRBJ2-3, with a weak D call TRBD1 (7 bases). The germline V and J ends were trimmed by 5 bases and 9 bases, with 12 bases remaining between them. Per the germline V gene, CDR1 is MNHNS and CDR2 is SASEGT. The length of the CDR3 is 12 residues. CDR3 sequence: CASSPPGGTQYF. The DNA of the CDR3 is TGTGCCAGCAGTCCGCCAGGGGGGACGCAGTATTTT.

In its sample, this clonotype was seen many times. The CDR3 DNA reads as TGTGCCAGCTCTGACAGTAACTATGGCTACACCTTC. It translates to CASSDSNYGYTF. The genes are TRBV18 and TRBJ1-2, with D possibly TRBD1 on 5 matching bases. With 6 bases removed from V and 1 base from J, the gap between germline ends came to 6 bases. Germline V gene lookup returns CDR1 KGHSH and CDR2 LQKENI. The CDR3 spans 12 residues.

This clonotype was detected many times. V gene TRBV7-9 combines with J gene TRBJ2-1, with 9 bases identical to TRBD2. Looked up from germline, CDR1 is SEHNR and CDR2 is FQNEAQ (reference sequence). With V trimmed by 5 bases and J by 4 bases, 12 bases remained unmatched. This CDR3 region has 17 residues. CDR3 sequence reads: CASSLSAGGRAYNEQFF. In nucleotides, the CDR3 is TGTGCCAGCAGCCTTAGCGCTGGCGGGAGGGCATACAATGAGCAGTTCTTC.

This clonotype was observed many times. The J gene is TRBJ2-1, the V gene TRBV6-2 or TRBV6-3; the match to TRBD2 covers 9 bases. With V trimmed by 6 bases and J by 2 bases, 5 bases remained unmatched. Germline CDR1 MNHEY, CDR2 SVGEGT. This CDR3 spans 15 amino acids. This chain's CDR3 is CASRKIAGAYNEQFF. The CDR3 DNA follows: TGTGCCAGCAGAAAAATAGCGGGAGCCTACAATGAGCAGTTCTTC.

This clonotype was counted at least ten times. The gene calls are TRBV20-1 and TRBJ2-2; D is tentatively TRBD1 or TRBD2 (5 bases each). From germline, CDR1 is DFQATT and CDR2 SNEGSKA (reference sequence). Trimming removed 5 bases at V and 0 bases at J, with 13 bases between. This CDR3 is 15 amino acids long. The CDR3 here is CSAPRDGSNTGELFF. In nucleotides, the CDR3 is TGCAGTGCTCCCCGGGACGGTTCGAACACCGGGGAGCTGTTTTTT.

In its sample, this clonotype was seen a few times. V and J are TRBV4-2 and TRBJ2-5, with D maybe TRBD1 (5 bases). V lost 4 bases, J lost 4 bases, and 19 bases lay in between. Per germline, CDR1 LGHNA and CDR2 YNFKEQ. The CDR3 spans 16 residues. The chain's CDR3 is CASSLRLGPGGETQYF. The CDR3 DNA is TGTGCCAGCAGCCTTCGCCTGGGGCCTGGCGGAGAGACCCAGTACTTC.

The chain uses TRBV4-3 and TRBJ2-1, with 7 nucleotides matching TRBD2. After removal of 2 bases from V and 6 bases from J, the junction contained 16 bases not matched to a gene. The CDR3 sequence is 18 residues long. Germline CDR1 and CDR2: LGHNA and YSLEER. The CDR3 region has the DNA TGCGCCAGCAGCCAATTGCGGGAGTTCCCCCTTCGAGGCAATGAGCAGTTCTTC. Encoded protein: CASSQLREFPLRGNEQFF.

This clonotype has ten or more counts. The gene calls are TRBV27 and TRBJ1-2; perhaps TRBD1 as D (6 bases). Trimming removed 3 bases at V and 4 bases at J, with 12 bases between. The CDR3 totals 14 residues. The germline V gene encodes CDR1 MNHEY and CDR2 SMNVEV (reference sequence). CDR3 sequence: CASSFSGDIYGYTF. The CDR3 DNA sequence: TGTGCCAGCAGTTTTTCTGGGGACATCTATGGCTACACCTTC.

The table lists this clonotype with many counts. The chain is built from TRBV6-1 and TRBJ1-2; 7 nucleotides agree with TRBD1. The CDR3 extends over 17 amino acids. Unmatched junction bases numbered 17, after V lost 6 bases and J lost 4 bases. Germline assignment: CDR1 MNHNS and CDR2 SASEGT. The CDR3 spells CASSDNGQDLTLYGYTF. For the CDR3, the DNA is TGTGCCAGCAGCGACAACGGACAGGACCTGACCCTCTATGGCTACACCTTC.

In this sample, this clonotype turned up many times. The J gene is TRBJ1-6, the V gene TRBV12-3 or TRBV12-4, with D possibly matching TRBD1 (6 bases). V was trimmed by 6 bases and J by 9 bases, leaving 18 bases between them. The CDR3 consists of 15 residues. In DNA, the CDR3 is TGTGCCAGCAGGCTAGGGGGGGATTTTAGTTCACCCCTCCACTTT. Translating gives CASRLGGDFSSPLHF.

The sample holds many counts of this clonotype. CDR3 DNA: TGTGCCAGCGATCAAAACAATGAGCAGTTCTTC. Translated: CASDQNNEQFF. V gene TRBV28 combines with J gene TRBJ2-1; the D is unclear. Trimming cost V 8 bases and J 5 bases, with 7 bases left between them. The CDR3 totals 11 residues. Germline assignment: CDR1 MDHEN and CDR2 SYDVKM.

V usage is TRBV20-1 and J usage is TRBJ2-5; D possibly uses TRBD1 or TRBD2 (5 bases each). Trimming shortened V by 0 bases and J by 0 bases, and 8 bases separated the two germline ends. From germline, CDR1 is DFQATT and CDR2 SNEGSKA (reference sequence). This CDR3 comprises 14 residues. The CDR3 bases are TGCAGTGCTAGAGACCCGGGACACCAAGAGACCCAGTACTTC. Its protein product is CSARDPGHQETQYF.

The chain is built from TRBV6-1 and TRBJ2-7; no firm D call. The V end was cut by 4 bases, the J end by 6 bases, with 19 bases between. CDR1 and CDR2 from the germline V gene are MNHNS and SASEGT. This CDR3 is built from 15 residues. Here the CDR3 DNA reads TGTGCCAGCAGTGGACGGATCTCAGACCTTGGCGAGCAGTACTTC. The encoded protein is CASSGRISDLGEQYF.

This clonotype was seen many times. This chain connects TRBV5-1 to TRBJ1-1; the D gene is possibly TRBD1 (5 bases). V was clipped by 1 base and J by 6 bases, with 22 bases between them. In germline, CDR1 is SGHRS, CDR2 YFSETQ. This CDR3 spans 17 amino acids. The DNA of the CDR3 is TGCGCCAGCAGCTTGTCCCTGGCAGGGAGTATGGGCGCTGAAGCTTTCTTT. It specifies CASSLSLAGSMGAEAFF.

The chain is built from TRBV7-2 and TRBJ2-1; 13 bases fit TRBD2. CDR1 and CDR2 from the germline V gene are SGHTA and FQGNSA. V lost 4 bases and J lost 6; bases outside the gene matches: 9. The CDR3 runs 17 residues. CDR3 amino acids: CASSSAGLAGPLNEQFF. The DNA for the CDR3 is TGTGCCAGCAGCTCGGCGGGACTAGCGGGACCCCTCAATGAGCAGTTCTTC.